A selection of T cell receptor beta chains follows, all from one sample in a study of blood T cell repertoires in COVID-19. Sequencing used immunoSEQ multiplex PCR; TCRdb keeps in-frame clones, though not all of them. The top ten clones hold under 4% of a sample with about 250,000 clones, nearly 90% of them seen once. The sequenced sample was peripheral blood. These receptors all come from a man aged 18 to 30 with active or convalescent COVID-19. Both conserved end residues are part of each CDR3.

TRBJ2-7 TRBV6-2/TRBV6-3 CASSGRGQSYEQYF
TRBJ2-5 TRBV9 CASSAGETQYF
TRBJ1-6 TRBV19 CASSVEEISPLHF
TRBJ1-6 TRBV3-1/TRBV3-2 CASSYLQDSPLHF
TRBJ2-5 TRBV3-1/TRBV3-2 CASSQERTSGGARVETQYF
TRBJ2-6 TRBV18 CASSPGGGGANVLTF
TRBJ2-7 TRBV7-2 CASSFTGTGGWEQYF
TRBJ1-2 TRBV9 CASSPPGLHNYGYTF
TRBJ1-2 TRBV6-1 CASSEAGGAYGYTF
TRBJ2-3 TRBV6-2/TRBV6-3 CASSYTGLAEDTQYF
TRBJ2-5 TRBV18 CASSPRTSGEETQYF
TRBJ2-5 TRBV11-3 CASSLRASGQETQYF
TRBJ2-5 TRBV2 CASSVRIGETQYF
TRBJ1-2 TRBV30 CAWSPLGGVLNYGYTF
TRBJ1-5 TRBV19 CASSTRGIGNQPQHF
TRBJ1-1 TRBV19 CASSIADETEAFF
TRBJ2-3 TRBV9 CASSVAPSGRFTDTQYF
TRBJ1-5 TRBV15 CATSNRDRGIGNQPQHF
TRBJ1-3 TRBV3-1/TRBV3-2 CASSQVGGGNTIYF
TRBJ2-7 TRBV13 CASSPTGTGIYEQYF
TRBJ2-5 TRBV9 CASSGDSGGSQETQYF
TRBJ2-7 TRBV5-6 CASSLTDRGYEQYF
TRBJ1-4 TRBV7-9 CASTPGPTNEKLFF
TRBJ2-7 TRBV7-2 CASSFPRGTYEQYF
TRBJ2-7 TRBV19 CASSPRLAAAYEQYF
TRBJ2-2 TRBV9 CASSVVAGGAGELFF
TRBJ1-5 TRBV25-1 CASSGGRGLSQPQHF
TRBJ2-7 TRBV27 CASRSTKTGVTYEQYF
TRBJ2-2 TRBV9 CASSEPKEREGDTGELFF
TRBJ2-2 TRBV9 CASSVGWTANTGELFF
TRBJ1-5 TRBV2 CASSEGDSYQPQHF
TRBJ1-2 TRBV3-1/TRBV3-2 CASSQENRPYGYTF
TRBJ1-1 TRBV7-9 CASSRQGVVTEAFF
TRBJ2-1 TRBV6-5 CASSYSGLTNEQFF
TRBJ1-3 TRBV18 CASSPGGRSGNTIYF
TRBJ1-1 TRBV19 CASSIRQENTEAFF
TRBJ1-1 TRBV4-2 CASSQDQGSTEAFF
TRBJ2-3 TRBV28 CASSLTGTGVADTQYF
TRBJ2-3 TRBV7-2 CASTPYYSGDSTDTQYF
TRBJ1-6 TRBV20-1 CSVPEQGTLHF
TRBJ2-7 TRBV6-5 CASSLGQGIGSYEQYF
TRBJ2-3 TRBV6-2/TRBV6-3 CASSSYPDTQYF
TRBJ2-7 TRBV7-3 CASSLDGLYEQYF
TRBJ2-3 TRBV12-5 CASGLVMSGRDTDTQYF
TRBJ2-7 TRBV10-3 CAVNQGVPYEQYF
TRBJ1-4 TRBV2 CASSEGPLNHEKLFF
TRBJ1-1 TRBV27 CASSFESRTEAFF
TRBJ1-3 TRBV28 CASSYTGGSYGNTIYF
TRBJ1-3 TRBV18 CASSLGQPSAGNTIYF
TRBJ2-5 TRBV5-1 CASSGSTSGDQETQYF
TRBJ1-1 TRBV5-1 CASSLGDRGLTEAFF
TRBJ1-2 TRBV27 CASSPWVGGSDGYTF
TRBJ2-1 TRBV6-4 CASSGLRGGEQFF
TRBJ2-5 TRBV28 CASSILAGGGETQYF
TRBJ2-1 TRBV28 CASWGGASYNEQFF